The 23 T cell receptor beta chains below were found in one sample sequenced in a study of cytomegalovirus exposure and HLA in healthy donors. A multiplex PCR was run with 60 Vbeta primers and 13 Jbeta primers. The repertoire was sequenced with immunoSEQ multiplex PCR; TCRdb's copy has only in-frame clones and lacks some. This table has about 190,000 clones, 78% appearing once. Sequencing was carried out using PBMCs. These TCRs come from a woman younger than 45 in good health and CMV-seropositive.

The CDR3 sequence: CATRTGPNTEAFF. For the CDR3, the DNA is TGTGCCACCAGGACAGGCCCGAACACTGAAGCTTTCTTT. This chain joins TRBV2 and TRBJ1-1, with TRBD1 identical over 7 bases. The ends lost 10 bases at V and 1 base at J; junction bases unmatched: 6. The CDR3 is 13 residues long. In germline, CDR1 is SNHLY, CDR2 FYNNEI. The full variable domain, completed using reference TRBV2 and TRBJ1-1, is EPEVTQTPSHQVTQMGQEVILRCVPISNHLYFYWYRQILGQKVEFLVSFYNNEISEKSEIFDDQFSVERPDGSNFTLKIRSTKLEDSAMYFCATRTGPNTEAFFGQGTRLTVV.

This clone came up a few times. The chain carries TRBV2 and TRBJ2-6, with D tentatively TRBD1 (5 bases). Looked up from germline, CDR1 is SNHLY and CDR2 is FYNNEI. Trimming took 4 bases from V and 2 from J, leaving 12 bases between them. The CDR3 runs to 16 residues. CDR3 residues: CASSARRGAGANVLTF. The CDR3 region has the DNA TGTGCCAGCAGTGCCCGTAGGGGCGCTGGGGCCAACGTCCTGACTTTC. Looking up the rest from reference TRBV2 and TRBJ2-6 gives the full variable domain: EPEVTQTPSHQVTQMGQEVILRCVPISNHLYFYWYRQILGQKVEFLVSFYNNEISEKSEIFDDQFSVERPDGSNFTLKIRSTKLEDSAMYFCASSARRGAGANVLTFGAGSRLTVL.

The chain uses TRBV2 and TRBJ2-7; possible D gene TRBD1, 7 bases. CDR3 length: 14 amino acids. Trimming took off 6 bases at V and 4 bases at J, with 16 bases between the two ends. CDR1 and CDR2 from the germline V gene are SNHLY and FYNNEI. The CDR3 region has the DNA TGTGCCAGCAGGGGGGGTAGGGGGCGGTACGAGCAGTACTTC. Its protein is CASRGGRGRYEQYF.

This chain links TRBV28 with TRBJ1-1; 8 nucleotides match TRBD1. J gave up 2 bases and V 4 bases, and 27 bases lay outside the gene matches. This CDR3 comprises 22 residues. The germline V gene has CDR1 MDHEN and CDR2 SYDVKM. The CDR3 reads CASSSVSQAGGLEALINTEAFF. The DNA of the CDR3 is TGTGCCAGCAGTTCAGTTAGTCAGGCAGGGGGCTTGGAGGCACTAATAAACACTGAAGCTTTCTTT. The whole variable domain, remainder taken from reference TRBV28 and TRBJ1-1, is DVKVTQSSRYLVKRTGEKVFLECVQDMDHENMFWYRQDPGLGLRLIYFSYDVKMKEKGDIPEGYSVSREKKERFSLILESASTNQTSMYLCASSSVSQAGGLEALINTEAFFGQGTRLTVV.

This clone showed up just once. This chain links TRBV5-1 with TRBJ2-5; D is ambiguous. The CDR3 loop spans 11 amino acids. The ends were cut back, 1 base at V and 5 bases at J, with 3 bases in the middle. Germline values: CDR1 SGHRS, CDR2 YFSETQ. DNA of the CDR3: TGCGCCAGCAGCTTGCGGGAGACCCAGTACTTC. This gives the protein CASSLRETQYF.

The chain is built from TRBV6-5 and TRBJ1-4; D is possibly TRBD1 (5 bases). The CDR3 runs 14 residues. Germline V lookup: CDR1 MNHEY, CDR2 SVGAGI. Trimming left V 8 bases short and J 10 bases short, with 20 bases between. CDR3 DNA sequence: TGTGCCAGCTCGTCAGGGTCTGACTTGGGAAAACTGTTTTTT. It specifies CASSSGSDLGKLFF.

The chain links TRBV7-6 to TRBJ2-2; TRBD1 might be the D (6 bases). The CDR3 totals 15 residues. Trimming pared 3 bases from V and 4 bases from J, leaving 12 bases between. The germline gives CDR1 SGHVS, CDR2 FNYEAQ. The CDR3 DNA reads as TGTGCCAGCAGCTTCCAGGGGCGCGGCACCGGGGAGCTGTTTTTT. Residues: CASSFQGRGTGELFF.

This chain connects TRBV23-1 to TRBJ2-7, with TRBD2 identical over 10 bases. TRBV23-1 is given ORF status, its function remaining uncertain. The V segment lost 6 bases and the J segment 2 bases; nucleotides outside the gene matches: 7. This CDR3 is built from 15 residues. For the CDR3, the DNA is TGCGCCAGCAGCAATAGCGGGGGGAACACCTACGAGCAGTACTTC. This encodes CASSNSGGNTYEQYF.

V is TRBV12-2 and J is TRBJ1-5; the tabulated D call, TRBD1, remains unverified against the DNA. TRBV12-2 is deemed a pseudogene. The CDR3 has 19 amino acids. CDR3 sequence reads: CASRLAGGGTVRLREPQHF. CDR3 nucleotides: TGTGCAAGTCGCTTAGCGGGTGGGGGGACAGTTCGGCTTAGGGAGCCCCAGCATTTT.

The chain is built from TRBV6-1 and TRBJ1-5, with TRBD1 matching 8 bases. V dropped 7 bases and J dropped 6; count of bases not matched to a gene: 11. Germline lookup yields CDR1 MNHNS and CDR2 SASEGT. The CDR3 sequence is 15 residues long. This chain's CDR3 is CASIMGDRGVQPQHF. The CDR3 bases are TGTGCCAGCATCATGGGAGACAGGGGAGTTCAGCCCCAGCATTTT.

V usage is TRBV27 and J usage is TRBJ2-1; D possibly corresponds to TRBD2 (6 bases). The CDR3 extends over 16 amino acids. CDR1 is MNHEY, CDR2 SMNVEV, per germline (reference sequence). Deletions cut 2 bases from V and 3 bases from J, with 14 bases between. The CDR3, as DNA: TGTGCCAGCAGTTTAAAGGCACTAGCTGACTACAATGAGCAGTTCTTC. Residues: CASSLKALADYNEQFF.

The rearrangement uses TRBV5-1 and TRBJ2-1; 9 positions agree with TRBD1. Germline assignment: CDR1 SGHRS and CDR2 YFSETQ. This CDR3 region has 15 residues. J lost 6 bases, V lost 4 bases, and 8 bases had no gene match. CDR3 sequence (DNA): TGCGCCAGCAGCGGACCACAGGGGGCAAGCAATGAGCAGTTCTTC. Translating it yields CASSGPQGASNEQFF.

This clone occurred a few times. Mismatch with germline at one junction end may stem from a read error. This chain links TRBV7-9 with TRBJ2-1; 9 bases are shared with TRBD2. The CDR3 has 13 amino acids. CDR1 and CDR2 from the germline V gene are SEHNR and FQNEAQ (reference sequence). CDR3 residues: CASSLDGLAGTLF. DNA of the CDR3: TGTGCCAGCAGCTTAGACGGCCTAGCGGGGACCCTCTTC. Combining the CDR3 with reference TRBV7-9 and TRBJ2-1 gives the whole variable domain DTGVSQNPRHKITKRGQNVTFRCDPISEHNRLYWYRQTLGQGPEFLTYFQNEAQLEKSRLLSDRFSAERPKGSFSTLEIQRTEQGDSAMYLCASSLDGLAGTLFGPGTRLTVL.

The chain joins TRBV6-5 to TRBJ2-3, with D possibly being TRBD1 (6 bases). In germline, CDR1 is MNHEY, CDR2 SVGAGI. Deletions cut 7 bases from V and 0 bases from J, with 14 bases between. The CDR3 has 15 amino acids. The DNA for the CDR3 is TGTGCCAGCAACAACAGGGCTCTTAGCACAGATACGCAGTATTTT. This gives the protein CASNNRALSTDTQYF.

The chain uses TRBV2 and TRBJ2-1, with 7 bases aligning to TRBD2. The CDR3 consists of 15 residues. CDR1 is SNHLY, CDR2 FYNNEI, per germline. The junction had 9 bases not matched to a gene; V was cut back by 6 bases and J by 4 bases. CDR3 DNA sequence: TGTGCCAGCAGGGATTCTCTAGCGGCTTACAATGAGCAGTTCTTC. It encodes CASRDSLAAYNEQFF.

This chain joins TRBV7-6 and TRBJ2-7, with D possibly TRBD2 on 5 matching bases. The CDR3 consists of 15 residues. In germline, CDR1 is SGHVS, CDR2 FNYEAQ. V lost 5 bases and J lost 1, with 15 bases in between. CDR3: CASSRAPEASYEQYF. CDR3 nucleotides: TGTGCCAGCAGCCGCGCCCCGGAGGCTTCCTACGAGCAGTACTTC.

The CDR3 protein is CASSARIDYEQYF. For the CDR3, the DNA is TGTGCCAGCAGTGCCAGAATTGACTACGAGCAGTACTTC. The gene calls are TRBV6-1 and TRBJ2-7; no clear D. The germline gives CDR1 MNHNS, CDR2 SASEGT. The CDR3 has 13 amino acids. V gave up 4 bases and J gave up 3 bases, with 10 bases separating them.

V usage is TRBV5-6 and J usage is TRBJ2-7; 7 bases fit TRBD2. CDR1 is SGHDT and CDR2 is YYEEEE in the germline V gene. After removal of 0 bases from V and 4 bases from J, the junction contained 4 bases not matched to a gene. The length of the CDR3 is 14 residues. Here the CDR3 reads CASSLVASGYEQYF. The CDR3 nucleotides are TGTGCCAGCAGCTTGGTGGCTAGCGGTTACGAGCAGTACTTC.

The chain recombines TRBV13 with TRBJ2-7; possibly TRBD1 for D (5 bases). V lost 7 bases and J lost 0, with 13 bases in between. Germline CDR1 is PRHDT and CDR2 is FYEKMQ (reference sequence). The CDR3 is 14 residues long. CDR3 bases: TGTGCCAGCATTGACAGCCAGAGCTCCTACGAGCAGTACTTC. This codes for CASIDSQSSYEQYF.

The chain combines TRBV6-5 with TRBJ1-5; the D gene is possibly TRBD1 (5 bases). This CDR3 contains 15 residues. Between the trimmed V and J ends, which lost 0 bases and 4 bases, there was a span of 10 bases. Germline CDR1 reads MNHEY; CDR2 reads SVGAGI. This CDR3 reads CASSYSGRVNQPQHF. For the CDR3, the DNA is TGTGCCAGCAGTTACTCCGGCAGGGTGAATCAGCCCCAGCATTTT.

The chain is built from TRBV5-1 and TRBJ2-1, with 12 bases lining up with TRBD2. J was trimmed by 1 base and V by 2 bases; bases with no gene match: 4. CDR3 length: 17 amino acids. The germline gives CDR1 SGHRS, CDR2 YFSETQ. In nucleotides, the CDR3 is TGCGCCAGCAGCTTTCGACTAGCGGGGGCATCCTACAATGAGCAGTTCTTC. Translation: CASSFRLAGASYNEQFF. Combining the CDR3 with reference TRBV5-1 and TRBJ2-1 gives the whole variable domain KAGVTQTPRYLIKTRGQQVTLSCSPISGHRSVSWYQQTPGQGLQFLFEYFSETQRNKGNFPGRFSGRQFSNSRSEMNVSTLELGDSALYLCASSFRLAGASYNEQFFGPGTRLTVL.

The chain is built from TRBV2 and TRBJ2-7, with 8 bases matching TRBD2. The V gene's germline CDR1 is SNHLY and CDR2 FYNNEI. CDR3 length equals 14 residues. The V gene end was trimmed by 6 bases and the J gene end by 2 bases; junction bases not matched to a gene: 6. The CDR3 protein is CASRATSGAYEQYF. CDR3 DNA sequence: TGTGCCAGCAGGGCTACTAGCGGTGCCTACGAGCAGTACTTC.

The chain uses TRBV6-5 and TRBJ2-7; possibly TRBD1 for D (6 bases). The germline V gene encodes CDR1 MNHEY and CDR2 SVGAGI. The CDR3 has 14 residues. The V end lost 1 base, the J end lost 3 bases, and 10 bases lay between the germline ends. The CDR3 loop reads CASSYYGQHYEQYF. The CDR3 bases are TGTGCCAGCAGTTACTACGGACAGCACTACGAGCAGTACTTC.